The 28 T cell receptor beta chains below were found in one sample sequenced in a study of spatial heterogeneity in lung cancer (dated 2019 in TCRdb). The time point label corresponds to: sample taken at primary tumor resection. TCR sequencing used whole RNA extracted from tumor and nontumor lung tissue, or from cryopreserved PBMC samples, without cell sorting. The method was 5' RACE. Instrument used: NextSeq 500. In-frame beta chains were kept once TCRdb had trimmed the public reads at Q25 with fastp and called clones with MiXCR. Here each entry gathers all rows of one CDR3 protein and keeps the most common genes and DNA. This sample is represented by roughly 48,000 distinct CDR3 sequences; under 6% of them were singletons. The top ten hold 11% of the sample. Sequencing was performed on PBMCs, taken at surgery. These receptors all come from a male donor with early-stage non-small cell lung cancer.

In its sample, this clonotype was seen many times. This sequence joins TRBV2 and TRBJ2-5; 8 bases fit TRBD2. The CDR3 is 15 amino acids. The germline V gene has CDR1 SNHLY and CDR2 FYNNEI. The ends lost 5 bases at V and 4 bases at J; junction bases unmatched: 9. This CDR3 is CASSRVAGGVETQYF. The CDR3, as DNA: TGTGCCAGCAGTAGAGTCGCGGGAGGAGTAGAGACCCAGTACTTC.

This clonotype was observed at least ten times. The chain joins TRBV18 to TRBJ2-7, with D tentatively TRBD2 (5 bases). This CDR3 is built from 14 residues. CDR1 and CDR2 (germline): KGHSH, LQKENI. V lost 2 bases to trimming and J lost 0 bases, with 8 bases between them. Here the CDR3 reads CASSPETNSYEQYF. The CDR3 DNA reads TGTGCCAGCTCACCAGAGACTAACTCCTACGAGCAGTACTTC. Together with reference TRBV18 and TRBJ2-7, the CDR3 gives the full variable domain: NAGVMQNPRHLVRRRGQEARLRCSPMKGHSHVYWYRQLPEEGLKFMVYLQKENIIDESGMPKERFSAEFPKEGPSILRIQQVVRGDSAAYFCASSPETNSYEQYFGPGTRLTVT.

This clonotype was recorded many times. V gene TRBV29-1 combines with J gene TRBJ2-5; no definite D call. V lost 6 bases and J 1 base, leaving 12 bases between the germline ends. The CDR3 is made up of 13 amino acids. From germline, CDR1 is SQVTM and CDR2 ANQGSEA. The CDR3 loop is CSVPGSLQETQYF. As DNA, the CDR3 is TGCAGCGTCCCCGGGTCTCTCCAAGAGACCCAGTACTTC.

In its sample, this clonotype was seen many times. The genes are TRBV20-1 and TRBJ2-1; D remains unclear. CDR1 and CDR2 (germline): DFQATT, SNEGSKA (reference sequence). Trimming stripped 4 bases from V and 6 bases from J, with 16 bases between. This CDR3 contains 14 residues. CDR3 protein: CSATLLGRLNEQFF. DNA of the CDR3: TGCAGTGCTACCCTCCTTGGGCGACTCAATGAGCAGTTCTTC.

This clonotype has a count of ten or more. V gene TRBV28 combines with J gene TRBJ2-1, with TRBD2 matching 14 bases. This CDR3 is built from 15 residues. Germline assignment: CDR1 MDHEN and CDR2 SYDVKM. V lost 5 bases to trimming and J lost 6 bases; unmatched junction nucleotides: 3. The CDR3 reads CASSPGLAGANEQFF. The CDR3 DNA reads TGTGCCAGCAGTCCGGGACTAGCGGGAGCCAATGAGCAGTTCTTC.

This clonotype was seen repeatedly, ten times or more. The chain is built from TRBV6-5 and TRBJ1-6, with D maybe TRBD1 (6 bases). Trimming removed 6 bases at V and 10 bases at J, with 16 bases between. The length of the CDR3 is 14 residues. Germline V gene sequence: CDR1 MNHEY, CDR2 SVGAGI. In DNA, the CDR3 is TGTGCCAGCAGGCCGGGACACCAGGACTCACCCCTCCACTTT. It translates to CASRPGHQDSPLHF.

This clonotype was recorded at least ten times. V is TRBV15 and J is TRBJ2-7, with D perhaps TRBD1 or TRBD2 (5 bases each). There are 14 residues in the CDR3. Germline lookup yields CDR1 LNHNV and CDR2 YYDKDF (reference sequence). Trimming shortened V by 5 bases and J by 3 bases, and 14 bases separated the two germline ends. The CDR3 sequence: CATSDGTNHYEQYF. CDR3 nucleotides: TGTGCCACCAGCGACGGGACGAATCACTACGAGCAGTACTTC.

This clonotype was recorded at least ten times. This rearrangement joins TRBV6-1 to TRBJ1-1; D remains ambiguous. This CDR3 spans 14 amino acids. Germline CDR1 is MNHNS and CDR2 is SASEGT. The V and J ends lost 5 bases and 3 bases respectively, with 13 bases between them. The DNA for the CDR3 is TGTGCCAGCAGTTCCCGACGGCAGGACACTGAAGCTTTCTTT. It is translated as CASSSRRQDTEAFF.

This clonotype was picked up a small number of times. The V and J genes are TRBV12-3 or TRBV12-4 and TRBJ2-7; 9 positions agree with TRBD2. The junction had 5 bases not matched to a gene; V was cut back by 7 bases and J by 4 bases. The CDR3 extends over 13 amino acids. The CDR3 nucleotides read TGTGCCAGCAAGGCTAGCGGGACGTACGAGCAGTACTTC. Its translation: CASKASGTYEQYF.

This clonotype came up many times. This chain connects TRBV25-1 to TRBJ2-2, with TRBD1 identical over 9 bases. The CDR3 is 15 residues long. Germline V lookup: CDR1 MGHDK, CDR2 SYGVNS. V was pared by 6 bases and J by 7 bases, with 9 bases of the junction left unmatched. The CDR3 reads CASSSNRGPYGELFF. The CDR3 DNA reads TGTGCCAGCAGCTCTAACAGGGGGCCGTACGGGGAGCTGTTTTTT.

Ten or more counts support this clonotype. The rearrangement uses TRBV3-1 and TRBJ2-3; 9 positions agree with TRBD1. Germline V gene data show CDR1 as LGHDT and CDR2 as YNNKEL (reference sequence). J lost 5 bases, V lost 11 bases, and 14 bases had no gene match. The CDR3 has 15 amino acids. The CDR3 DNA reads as TGTGCCGCCCAGGGGAGGGACAGGGTGATAGATACGCAGTATTTT. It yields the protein CAAQGRDRVIDTQYF.

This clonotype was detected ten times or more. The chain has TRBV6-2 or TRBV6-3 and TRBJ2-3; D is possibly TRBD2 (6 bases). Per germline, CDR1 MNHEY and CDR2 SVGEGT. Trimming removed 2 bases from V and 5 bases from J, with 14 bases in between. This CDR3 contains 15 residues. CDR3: CASSYGGTNGDTQYF. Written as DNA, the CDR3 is TGTGCCAGCAGTTACGGCGGGACCAATGGAGATACGCAGTATTTT.

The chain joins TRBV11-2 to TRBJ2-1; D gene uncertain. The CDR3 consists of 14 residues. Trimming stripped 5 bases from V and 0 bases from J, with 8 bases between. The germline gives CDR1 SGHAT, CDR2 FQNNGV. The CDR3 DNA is TGTGCCAGCAGCCCGGATCACTCCTACAATGAGCAGTTCTTC. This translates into CASSPDHSYNEQFF.

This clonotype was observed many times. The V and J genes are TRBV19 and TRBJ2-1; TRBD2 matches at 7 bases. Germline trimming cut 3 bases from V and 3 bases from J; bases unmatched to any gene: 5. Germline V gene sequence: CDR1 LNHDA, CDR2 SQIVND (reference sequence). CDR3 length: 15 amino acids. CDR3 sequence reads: CASSIGREDYNEQFF. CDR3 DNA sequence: TGTGCCAGTAGTATCGGACGGGAGGACTACAATGAGCAGTTCTTC.

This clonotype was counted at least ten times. The CDR3 sequence: CASSQDPGQGRGYTF. CDR3 DNA: TGCGCCAGCAGCCAAGATCCCGGCCAGGGGAGAGGCTACACCTTC. The chain has TRBV4-3 and TRBJ1-2; TRBD1 might be the D (6 bases). V was shortened by 0 bases and J by 8 bases, with 16 bases between the two germline ends. CDR3 length: 15 residues. The germline V gene encodes CDR1 LGHNA and CDR2 YSLEER.

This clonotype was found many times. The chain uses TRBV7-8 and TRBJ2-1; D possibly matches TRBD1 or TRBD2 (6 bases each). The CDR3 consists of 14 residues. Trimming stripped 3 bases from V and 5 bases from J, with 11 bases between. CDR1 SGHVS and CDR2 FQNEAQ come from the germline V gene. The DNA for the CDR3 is TGTGCCAGCAGCTTCGTGAGGGGGGACAATGAGCAGTTCTTC. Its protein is CASSFVRGDNEQFF.

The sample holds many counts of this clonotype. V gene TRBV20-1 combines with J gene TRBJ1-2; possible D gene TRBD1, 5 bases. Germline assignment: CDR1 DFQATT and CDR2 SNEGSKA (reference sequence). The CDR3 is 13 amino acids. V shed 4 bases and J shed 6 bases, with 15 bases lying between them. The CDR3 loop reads CSAMRDATDGYTF. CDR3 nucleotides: TGCAGTGCTATGAGGGACGCTACGGATGGCTACACCTTC.

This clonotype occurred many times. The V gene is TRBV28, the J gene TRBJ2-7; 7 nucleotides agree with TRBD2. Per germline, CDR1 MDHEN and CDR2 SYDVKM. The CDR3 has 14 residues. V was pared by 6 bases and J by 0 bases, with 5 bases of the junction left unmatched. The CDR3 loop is CASRRSGPSYEQYF. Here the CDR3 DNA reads TGTGCCAGCAGACGTAGCGGGCCCTCCTACGAGCAGTACTTC.

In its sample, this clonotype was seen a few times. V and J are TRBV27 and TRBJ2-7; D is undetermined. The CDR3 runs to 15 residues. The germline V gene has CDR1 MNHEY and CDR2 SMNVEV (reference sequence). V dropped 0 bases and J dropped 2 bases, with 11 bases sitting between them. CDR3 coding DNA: TGTGCCAGCAGTTTATCGATAGGCAGGACCTACGAGCAGTACTTC. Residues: CASSLSIGRTYEQYF.

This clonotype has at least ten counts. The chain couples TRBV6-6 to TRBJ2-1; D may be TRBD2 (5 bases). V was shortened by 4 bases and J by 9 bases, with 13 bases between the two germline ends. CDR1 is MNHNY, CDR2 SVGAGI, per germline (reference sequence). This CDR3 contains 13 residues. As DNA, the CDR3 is TGTGCCAGCAGTTTGGGCAGCGGTAGTGAGCAGTTCTTC. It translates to CASSLGSGSEQFF.

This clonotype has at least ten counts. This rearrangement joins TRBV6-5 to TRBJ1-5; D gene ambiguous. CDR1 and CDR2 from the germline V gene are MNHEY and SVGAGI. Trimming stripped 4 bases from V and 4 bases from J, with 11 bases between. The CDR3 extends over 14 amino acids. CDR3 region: CASSSDQSNQPQHF. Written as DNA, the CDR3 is TGTGCCAGCAGTTCGGACCAGTCGAATCAGCCCCAGCATTTT.

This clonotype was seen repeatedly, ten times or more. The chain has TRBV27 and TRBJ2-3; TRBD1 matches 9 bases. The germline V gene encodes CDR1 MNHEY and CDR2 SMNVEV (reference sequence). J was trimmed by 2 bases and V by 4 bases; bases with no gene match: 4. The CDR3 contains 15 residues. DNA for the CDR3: TGTGCCAGCAGTTACGGACAGGGGTACACAGATACGCAGTATTTT. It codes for CASSYGQGYTDTQYF.

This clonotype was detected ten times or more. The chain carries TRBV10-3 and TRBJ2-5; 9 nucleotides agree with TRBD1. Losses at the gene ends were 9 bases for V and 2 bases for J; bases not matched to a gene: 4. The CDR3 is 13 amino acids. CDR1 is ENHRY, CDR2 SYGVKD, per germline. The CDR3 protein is CAIGTGRQETQYF. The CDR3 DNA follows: TGTGCCATTGGGACAGGGCGACAAGAGACCCAGTACTTC.

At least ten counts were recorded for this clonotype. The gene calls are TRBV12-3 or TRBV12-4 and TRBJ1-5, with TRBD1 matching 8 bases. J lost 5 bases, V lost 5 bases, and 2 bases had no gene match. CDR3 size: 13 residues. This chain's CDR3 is CASSTGGYQPQHF. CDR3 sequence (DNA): TGTGCCAGCAGTACAGGGGGGTATCAGCCCCAGCATTTT.

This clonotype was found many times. For the CDR3, the DNA is TGTGCCAGCAGTTTAGGGTTGGCCAGGGATTCCAAAAACATTCAGTACTTC. Residues: CASSLGLARDSKNIQYF. This chain links TRBV27 with TRBJ2-4; possible D gene TRBD1, 5 bases. This CDR3 contains 17 residues. Trimming shortened V by 2 bases and J by 2 bases, and 16 bases separated the two germline ends. CDR1 is MNHEY, CDR2 SMNVEV, per germline (reference sequence).

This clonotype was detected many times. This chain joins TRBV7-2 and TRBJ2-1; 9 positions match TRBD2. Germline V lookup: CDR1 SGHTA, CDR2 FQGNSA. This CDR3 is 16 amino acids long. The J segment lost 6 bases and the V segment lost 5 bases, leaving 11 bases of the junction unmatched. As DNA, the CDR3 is TGTGCCAGCAGCCCACCGGTAGCGGGAGTAGGCAATGAGCAGTTCTTC. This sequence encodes CASSPPVAGVGNEQFF.

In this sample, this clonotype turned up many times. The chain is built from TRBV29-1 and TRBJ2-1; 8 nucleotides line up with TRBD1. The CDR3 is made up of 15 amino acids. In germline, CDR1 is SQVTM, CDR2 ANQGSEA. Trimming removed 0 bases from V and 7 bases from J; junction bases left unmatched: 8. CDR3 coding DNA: TGCAGCGTTGAAGATACGAACAGGGGGACGAATGAGCAGTTCTTC. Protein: CSVEDTNRGTNEQFF.

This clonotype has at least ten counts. The CDR3 loop is CASSQDWTRRGAFF. The CDR3 DNA is TGTGCCAGCAGCCAAGATTGGACAAGGCGAGGAGCTTTCTTT. This chain uses TRBV4-2 with TRBJ1-1; the D gene is possibly TRBD1 (5 bases). Trimming shortened V by 0 bases and J by 10 bases, and 15 bases separated the two germline ends. Germline assignment: CDR1 LGHNA and CDR2 YNFKEQ. The CDR3 runs 14 residues.